These 26 T cell receptor beta chains were sequenced from one sample in a study of cytomegalovirus exposure and HLA in healthy donors. Clones were read by immunoSEQ multiplex PCR, and TCRdb kept only the in-frame ones, dropping some. This sample has about 73,000 clones; around 94% occur once, and the top ten carry approximately 3%. The specimen was PBMCs. These receptors originate from a woman younger than 35 in good health and CMV-seropositive.

The rearrangement links TRBV6-5 to TRBJ1-3; 8 bases are shared with TRBD1. The germline V gene has CDR1 MNHEY and CDR2 SVGAGI. The CDR3 is 14 residues long. Trimming cost V 6 bases and J 7 bases; bases outside gene matches: 8. CDR3 DNA sequence: TGTGCCAGCAGAGATACAGGGGGGGGTAACACCATATATTTT. This encodes CASRDTGGGNTIYF.

The chain carries TRBV2 and TRBJ2-7, with 8 bases that match TRBD2. CDR1 is SNHLY, CDR2 FYNNEI, per germline. The CDR3 covers 18 residues. The ends lost 2 bases at V and 0 bases at J; junction bases unmatched: 12. This CDR3 reads CASSEIGVRREDSYEQYF. In DNA, the CDR3 is TGTGCCAGCAGTGAAATAGGGGTGAGGCGGGAGGACTCCTACGAGCAGTACTTC. The full variable domain, its missing parts supplied by reference TRBV2 and TRBJ2-7, is EPEVTQTPSHQVTQMGQEVILRCVPISNHLYFYWYRQILGQKVEFLVSFYNNEISEKSEIFDDQFSVERPDGSNFTLKIRSTKLEDSAMYFCASSEIGVRREDSYEQYFGPGTRLTVT.

CDR3: CASSPRTSFSYNEQFF. Written as DNA, the CDR3 is TGTGCCAGTAGTCCCCGGACTAGCTTTTCCTACAATGAGCAGTTCTTC. This chain uses TRBV19 with TRBJ2-1, with TRBD2 matching 8 bases. This CDR3 spans 16 amino acids. CDR1 and CDR2 (germline): LNHDA, SQIVND (reference sequence). The V segment lost 5 bases and the J segment 1 base; nucleotides outside the gene matches: 7.

The V and J genes are TRBV7-6 and TRBJ2-3, with D possibly matching TRBD1 (5 bases). From germline, CDR1 is SGHVS and CDR2 FNYEAQ. V lost 4 bases and J lost 0, with 20 bases in between. The CDR3 spans 18 residues. CDR3 residues: CASSSKTRVSLSTDTQYF. In DNA form, the CDR3 reads TGTGCCAGCAGCTCGAAGACCAGGGTTTCTCTTAGCACAGATACGCAGTATTTT.

The rearrangement uses TRBV30 and TRBJ1-2; the D gene is possibly TRBD1 (6 bases). The V end was cut by 5 bases, the J end by 5 bases, with 30 bases between. Germline CDR1 reads GTSNPN; CDR2 reads SVGIG (reference sequence). The CDR3 contains 18 residues. CDR3: CAWPNTIRDTSPNYGYTF. The CDR3 nucleotides are TGTGCCTGGCCTAACACTATTCGGGACACCTCACCGAATTATGGCTACACCTTC.

This chain uses TRBV29-1 with TRBJ2-1; tentatively, D is TRBD2 (9 bases). This CDR3 region has 19 residues. Germline V gives CDR1 SQVTM, CDR2 ANQGSEA. Trimming left V 2 bases short and J 3 bases short, with 26 bases between. CDR3 bases: TGCAGCGTTGAACTTGAACAGGGGGTGTTTAGCGGGGGCTACAATGAGCAGTTCTTC. As protein: CSVELEQGVFSGGYNEQFF.

The chain combines TRBV19 with TRBJ2-3; 8 nucleotides agree with TRBD1. V was pared by 0 bases and J by 3 bases, with 8 bases of the junction left unmatched. CDR3 length: 17 amino acids. Germline CDR1 reads LNHDA; CDR2 reads SQIVND (reference sequence). CDR3 protein: CASSIDGTDRATDTQYF. The CDR3 nucleotides read TGTGCCAGTAGTATAGACGGGACGGACAGGGCTACAGATACGCAGTATTTT.

The chain links TRBV15 to TRBJ2-1; D is ambiguous. V shed 4 bases and J shed 5 bases, with 15 bases lying between them. Germline V gene data show CDR1 as LNHNV and CDR2 as YYDKDF (reference sequence). The CDR3 contains 15 residues. The CDR3 DNA follows: TGTGCCACCAGCAAGACTCCTTTTTACGACAATGAGCAGTTCTTC. Translating gives CATSKTPFYDNEQFF.

The rearrangement links TRBV21-1 to TRBJ2-1; the table's D call, TRBD2, was not checked against the DNA. TRBV21-1 represents a pseudogene. CDR3 length: 18 residues. CDR3 sequence reads: CASSKLSSGSHRRNEQFF. Here the CDR3 DNA reads TGTGCCAGCAGCAAGCTTTCTAGCGGGAGCCATAGGCGCAATGAGCAGTTCTTC.

This clone was detected only once. This rearrangement joins TRBV6-5 to TRBJ1-1; D is uncertain. The V and J ends lost 0 bases and 6 bases respectively, with 8 bases between them. The CDR3 loop spans 13 amino acids. Germline CDR1 is MNHEY and CDR2 is SVGAGI. As DNA, the CDR3 is TGTGCCAGCAGTTACTCCGGTAACGCTGAAGCTTTCTTT. Translation: CASSYSGNAEAFF.

This chain connects TRBV6-1 to TRBJ2-7, with D possibly matching TRBD2 (6 bases). Germline V gives CDR1 MNHNS, CDR2 SASEGT. There are 14 residues in the CDR3. V shed 1 base and J shed 7 bases, with 14 bases lying between them. CDR3 nucleotide sequence: TGTGCCAGCAGTGAAGGTTCGGGGACTCGGGAGCAGTACTTC. Amino acids: CASSEGSGTREQYF.

Concerning this clone itself: The sample carries other DNA sequences with the same CDR3. The rearrangement joins TRBV5-6 to TRBJ1-2; D possibly corresponds to TRBD1 (6 bases). The V and J ends lost 2 bases and 4 bases respectively, with 9 bases between them. The CDR3 has 13 residues. Germline V gene lookup returns CDR1 SGHDT and CDR2 YYEEEE. The DNA for the CDR3 is TGTGCCAGCAGCTTAGGGGGAAGCTATGGCTACACCTTC. Residues: CASSLGGSYGYTF.

V gene TRBV20-1 combines with J gene TRBJ1-1, with D uncertain. The germline CDR1 and CDR2 sequences are DFQATT and SNEGSKA (reference sequence). There are 11 residues in the CDR3. The V end was cut by 3 bases, the J end by 5 bases, with 7 bases between. CDR3 coding DNA: TGCAGTGCTAGTTCCAGGACTGAAGCTTTCTTT. Translating gives CSASSRTEAFF.

The J gene is TRBJ1-3, the V gene TRBV9, with 7 bases that match TRBD1. Trimming removed 0 bases from V and 2 bases from J; junction bases left unmatched: 5. The germline CDR1 and CDR2 sequences are SGDLS and YYNGEE. This CDR3 region has 16 residues. In DNA form, the CDR3 reads TGTGCCAGCAGCGTAGCGATGGGGACAGCTGGAAACACCATATATTTT. Translating gives CASSVAMGTAGNTIYF.

The chain joins TRBV15 to TRBJ1-1, with 8 bases fitting TRBD1. This CDR3 spans 13 amino acids. The germline CDR1 and CDR2 sequences are LNHNV and YYDKDF (reference sequence). V shed 8 bases, J shed 4 bases, and the junction held 6 bases outside the gene matches. The CDR3 protein is CATADREATEAFF. CDR3 DNA: TGTGCCACCGCGGACAGGGAAGCCACTGAAGCTTTCTTT.

The rearrangement joins TRBV7-2 to TRBJ1-6, with 7 bases lining up with TRBD1. Trimming removed 6 bases from V and 9 bases from J; junction bases left unmatched: 2. The CDR3 runs to 12 residues. The V gene's germline CDR1 is SGHTA and CDR2 FQGNSA. CDR3 amino acids: CASRKGASPLHF. The DNA for the CDR3 is TGTGCCAGCAGAAAGGGGGCTTCACCCCTCCACTTT.

The chain combines TRBV7-9 with TRBJ2-3; 7 bases are a match to TRBD2. The CDR3 loop spans 14 amino acids. CDR1 is SEHNR, CDR2 FQNEAQ, per germline (reference sequence). The ends lost 6 bases at V and 2 bases at J; junction bases unmatched: 5. The CDR3 loop reads CASRSGINTDTQYF. Here the CDR3 DNA reads TGTGCCAGCAGAAGCGGGATCAACACAGATACGCAGTATTTT.

The chain couples TRBV7-8 to TRBJ2-3, with D possibly being TRBD2 (7 bases). V shed 2 bases and J shed 0 bases, with 15 bases lying between them. Germline V gene data show CDR1 as SGHVS and CDR2 as FQNEAQ. The CDR3 runs 17 residues. The CDR3 nucleotides are TGTGCCAGCAGCTTACCGAGGGGGGGCGAAAGCACAGATACGCAGTATTTT. It specifies CASSLPRGGESTDTQYF. Full variable domain (remainder filled in from reference TRBV7-8 and TRBJ2-3): GAGVSQSPRYKVAKRGQDVALRCDPISGHVSLFWYQQALGQGPEFLTYFQNEAQLDKSGLPSDRFFAERPEGSVSTLKIQRTQQEDSAVYLCASSLPRGGESTDTQYFGPGTRLTVL.

This chain joins TRBV19 and TRBJ2-2; 7 bases match TRBD1. Per the germline V gene, CDR1 is LNHDA and CDR2 is SQIVND (reference sequence). V was pared by 3 bases and J by 7 bases, with 8 bases of the junction left unmatched. The CDR3 runs 15 residues. In nucleotides, the CDR3 is TGTGCCAGTAGTATGATCGACAGGGTGAGCGGGGAGCTGTTTTTT. This codes for CASSMIDRVSGELFF.

The chain carries TRBV9 and TRBJ1-5, with TRBD1 matching over 8 bases. Germline-derived CDR1 and CDR2 are SGDLS and YYNGEE. Trimming took 5 bases from V and 5 from J; bases not matched to a gene: 9. CDR3 length: 15 residues. CDR3: CASSSTGALDQPQHF. DNA for the CDR3: TGTGCCAGCAGTTCGACAGGGGCCCTAGATCAGCCCCAGCATTTT.

The J gene is TRBJ2-1, the V gene TRBV4-2, with D possibly matching TRBD2 (7 bases). CDR3 length: 17 amino acids. Germline V lookup: CDR1 LGHNA, CDR2 YNFKEQ. Deletions cut 0 bases from V and 5 bases from J, with 17 bases between. The CDR3 nucleotides are TGTGCCAGCAGCCAAGAGGGGACGCGGGGGCCCGACAATGAGCAGTTCTTC. Encoded protein: CASSQEGTRGPDNEQFF.

V gene TRBV14 combines with J gene TRBJ1-1; D perhaps matches TRBD1 (6 bases). The length of the CDR3 is 15 residues. Germline loops: CDR1 SGHDN, CDR2 FVKESK. Trimming took 1 base from V and 1 from J, leaving 10 bases between them. The CDR3 loop is CASSQAGAANTEAFF. CDR3 coding DNA: TGTGCCAGCAGCCAAGCAGGGGCCGCGAACACTGAAGCTTTCTTT.

The chain combines TRBV2 with TRBJ2-3; 7 bases match TRBD1. Germline values: CDR1 SNHLY, CDR2 FYNNEI. Germline trimming cut 7 bases from V and 0 bases from J; bases unmatched to any gene: 4. The CDR3 totals 14 residues. In nucleotides, the CDR3 is TGTGCCAGCACCCGACAGGGAAGCACAGATACGCAGTATTTT. It translates to CASTRQGSTDTQYF.

The genes are TRBV7-9 and TRBJ2-2; the D gene is possibly TRBD1 (6 bases). This CDR3 has 16 amino acids. Trimming removed 7 bases at V and 3 bases at J, with 18 bases between. Germline V CDR1 and CDR2: SEHNR, FQNEAQ (reference sequence). In DNA form, the CDR3 reads TGTGCCAGCACCAGTACCGGGACATACTACACCGGGGAGCTGTTTTTT. Its translation: CASTSTGTYYTGELFF.

The V gene is TRBV6-5, the J gene TRBJ1-1; 7 bases are shared with TRBD1. CDR1 and CDR2 (germline): MNHEY, SVGAGI. This CDR3 contains 15 residues. The ends lost 5 bases at V and 2 bases at J; junction bases unmatched: 8. CDR3 DNA: TGTGCCAGCAGTAGACAGGGTAGTCTCAACACTGAAGCTTTCTTT. The encoded protein is CASSRQGSLNTEAFF.

Comment on this clone: The same CDR3 arises from other DNA sequences in this sample as well. The genes are TRBV30 and TRBJ2-7, with D possibly matching TRBD2 (7 bases). V was pared by 1 base and J by 0 bases, with 22 bases between. The CDR3 has 18 residues. Per the germline V gene, CDR1 is GTSNPN and CDR2 is SVGIG (reference sequence). CDR3 in amino acids: CAWSGFGGGRGSSYEQYF. CDR3 nucleotides: TGTGCCTGGAGTGGCTTTGGGGGCGGGCGGGGGTCCTCCTACGAGCAGTACTTC.